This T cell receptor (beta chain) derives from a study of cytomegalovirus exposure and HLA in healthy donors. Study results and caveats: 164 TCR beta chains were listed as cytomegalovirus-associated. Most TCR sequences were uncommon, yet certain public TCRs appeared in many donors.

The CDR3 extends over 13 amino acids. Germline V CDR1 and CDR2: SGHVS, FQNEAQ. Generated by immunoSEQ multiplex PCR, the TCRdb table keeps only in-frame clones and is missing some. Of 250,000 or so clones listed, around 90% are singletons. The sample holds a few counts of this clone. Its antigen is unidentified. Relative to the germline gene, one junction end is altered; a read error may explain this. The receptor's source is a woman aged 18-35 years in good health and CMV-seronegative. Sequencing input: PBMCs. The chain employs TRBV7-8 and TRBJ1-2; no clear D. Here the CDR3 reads CASTLAENYGYTF. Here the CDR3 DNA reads TGTGCCAGCACCTTAGCGGAGAACTATGGCTACACCTTC.